A single sample is the source of the 28 T cell receptor beta chains below, sequenced in a study of identical twins. TCRdb itself ran the 5' RACE reads through MiXCR, one entry per CDR3 protein. The sample yields about 250,000 distinct CDR3 sequences, 7.5% seen once. These data also formed part of another study, on yellow fever vaccine responses in identical twins.

The sequenced sample was CD8+ T cells sorted from blood. These receptors all come from a woman under 30 in good health.

This clonotype came up a few times. The chain combines TRBV3-1 with TRBJ2-5; D unclear. The V gene lost 3 bases and the J gene lost 3 bases, with 5 bases spanning the gap. CDR3 length equals 12 residues. Germline CDR1 reads LGHDT; CDR2 reads YNNKEL (reference sequence). The CDR3 here is CASSHVEETQYF. The CDR3 nucleotides read TGTGCCAGCAGCCATGTAGAAGAGACCCAGTACTTC.

This clonotype was seen repeatedly, ten times or more. The chain carries TRBV7-9 and TRBJ2-6; D could derive from TRBD1 or TRBD2 (5 bases each). The germline V and J ends were trimmed by 5 bases and 0 bases, with 11 bases remaining between them. The CDR3 is 16 amino acids. Germline V CDR1 and CDR2: SEHNR, FQNEAQ (reference sequence). CDR3 amino acids: CASSRGTDSGANVLTF. CDR3 DNA: TGTGCCAGCAGCAGAGGGACCGACTCTGGGGCCAACGTCCTGACTTTC.

This clonotype was counted ten times or more. The V gene is TRBV12-3 or TRBV12-4, the J gene TRBJ1-1; the D is unclear. V was pared by 7 bases and J by 1 base, with 10 bases between. The length of the CDR3 is 13 residues. The CDR3 region has the DNA TGTGCCAGCAACTCCGCGGGGAACACTGAAGCTTTCTTT. Its translation: CASNSAGNTEAFF.

This sequence joins TRBV9 and TRBJ2-7, with a tentative D call TRBD1 (5 bases). V dropped 7 bases and J dropped 2 bases, with 7 bases sitting between them. The CDR3 runs to 11 residues. Germline CDR1 is SGDLS and CDR2 is YYNGEE. CDR3 loop: CASGATYEQYF. The CDR3 DNA reads TGTGCCAGCGGGGCAACCTACGAGCAGTACTTC.

There are many counts of this clonotype. The chain carries TRBV5-1 and TRBJ2-1; D is uncertain. The germline V gene encodes CDR1 SGHRS and CDR2 YFSETQ. V was cut by 4 bases and J by 9 bases, with 8 bases left in between. The length of the CDR3 is 11 residues. The CDR3 DNA reads TGCGCCAGCAGCGGCCTGGGTGAGCAGTTCTTC. It encodes CASSGLGEQFF.

This clonotype was detected only a few times. This rearrangement joins TRBV15 to TRBJ1-4; D possibly corresponds to TRBD1 (6 bases). Trimming left V 4 bases short and J 0 bases short, with 15 bases between. The CDR3 sequence is 17 residues long. Looked up from germline, CDR1 is LNHNV and CDR2 is YYDKDF (reference sequence). CDR3 residues: CATSMEGHSATNEKLFF. The CDR3 bases are TGTGCCACCAGCATGGAGGGACACAGCGCAACTAATGAAAAACTGTTTTTT.

In its sample, this clonotype was seen many times. V usage is TRBV7-8 and J usage is TRBJ2-1; D perhaps matches TRBD1 (6 bases). Trimming stripped 1 base from V and 4 bases from J, with 14 bases between. CDR1 and CDR2 from the germline V gene are SGHVS and FQNEAQ. The CDR3 contains 16 residues. The DNA for the CDR3 is TGTGCCAGCAGCTTAGTAGGGGGTCCACGATACAATGAGCAGTTCTTC. This sequence encodes CASSLVGGPRYNEQFF.

This clonotype was recorded many times. The gene calls are TRBV12-3 or TRBV12-4 and TRBJ2-5; D is uncertain. This CDR3 comprises 13 residues. The germline V and J ends were trimmed by 7 bases and 9 bases, with 18 bases remaining between them. CDR3 sequence: CASTSHPSEAQYF. CDR3 DNA: TGTGCCAGCACTTCACATCCGTCGGAAGCCCAGTACTTC.

In its sample, this clonotype was seen a few times. CDR3 protein: CASSSDRGADTQYF. CDR3 DNA sequence: TGTGCCAGCAGTTCGGACAGGGGGGCAGATACGCAGTATTTT. V is TRBV27 and J is TRBJ2-3, with 10 bases matching TRBD1. The CDR3 covers 14 residues. V gave up 4 bases and J gave up 4 bases; unmatched junction bases: 2. Germline CDR1 MNHEY, CDR2 SMNVEV (reference sequence).

The rearrangement links TRBV12-5 to TRBJ2-1; D might be TRBD2 (6 bases). The germline V and J ends were trimmed by 6 bases and 6 bases, with 12 bases remaining between them. This CDR3 region has 13 residues. Looked up from germline, CDR1 is LGHNT and CDR2 is FRNRAP. The CDR3 loop is CASGPGLTNEQFF. CDR3 coding DNA: TGTGCTAGTGGCCCGGGACTTACCAATGAGCAGTTCTTC.

This clonotype turned up a few times. The chain has TRBV27 and TRBJ2-7; D is uncertain. Germline CDR1 reads MNHEY; CDR2 reads SMNVEV (reference sequence). This CDR3 spans 16 amino acids. The V and J ends lost 6 bases and 0 bases respectively, with 18 bases between them. The CDR3 DNA reads as TGTGCCAGCAGACAACCAGAAGGATTCAGCTCCTACGAGCAGTACGTC. It yields the protein CASRQPEGFSSYEQYV.

At least ten counts were recorded for this clonotype. This chain uses TRBV29-1 with TRBJ2-7; D is ambiguous. The CDR3 length is 14 residues. Germline V CDR1 and CDR2: SQVTM, ANQGSEA. Trimming cost V 1 base and J 1 base, with 11 bases left between them. This CDR3 is CSVEGLLDSYEQYF. The DNA for the CDR3 is TGCAGCGTTGAAGGACTTCTTGATTCCTACGAGCAGTACTTC.

This clonotype was seen at least ten times. The chain is built from TRBV5-1 and TRBJ2-1; TRBD2 matches 10 bases. The germline V gene encodes CDR1 SGHRS and CDR2 YFSETQ. The V and J ends lost 4 bases and 6 bases, in that order; junction bases with no gene match: 4. The CDR3 contains 14 residues. This CDR3 reads CASSNSGGLNEQFF. The CDR3 nucleotides are TGCGCCAGCAGCAATAGCGGGGGGCTCAATGAGCAGTTCTTC.

This clonotype was counted at least ten times. The chain is built from TRBV20-1 and TRBJ2-5, with 7 bases lining up with TRBD1. Germline lookup yields CDR1 DFQATT and CDR2 SNEGSKA (reference sequence). J gave up 0 bases and V 3 bases, and 1 base lay outside the gene matches. CDR3 length equals 13 residues. CDR3: CSARTGYQETQYF. DNA of the CDR3: TGCAGTGCTAGGACAGGGTACCAAGAGACCCAGTACTTC.

This clonotype was observed a few times. V gene TRBV7-7 combines with J gene TRBJ2-2; D gene ambiguous. This CDR3 is built from 16 residues. The germline V gene encodes CDR1 SSHAT and CDR2 FNYEAQ (reference sequence). Trimming took 5 bases from V and 0 from J, leaving 13 bases between them. CDR3 protein: CASSHRDLANTGELFF. CDR3 DNA: TGTGCCAGCAGCCACAGAGACTTAGCGAACACCGGGGAGCTGTTTTTT.

This clonotype was found many times. As the CDR3 is not closed by the conserved phenylalanine or tryptophan, this likely results from a read error. The DNA is omitted, as the CDR3 cannot be located on it reliably, and the CDR3 follows TCRdb's listing. The chain uses TRBV7-8 and TRBJ2-1. The germline CDR1 and CDR2 sequences are SGHVS and FQNEAQ. The CDR3 is 8 amino acids long, termini counted. This chain's CDR3 is CEKHLNLL.

This chain uses TRBV2 with TRBJ2-1, with D tentatively TRBD2 (6 bases). CDR1 and CDR2 from the germline V gene are SNHLY and FYNNEI. The ends were cut back, 7 bases at V and 0 bases at J, with 31 bases in the middle. The CDR3 runs 21 residues. The CDR3 reads CASIWDWGGVSGKSSYNEQFF. CDR3 nucleotide sequence: TGTGCCAGCATTTGGGACTGGGGCGGGGTCTCGGGGAAAAGCTCCTACAATGAGCAGTTCTTC.

This clonotype has ten or more counts. This CDR3 reads CASSRNTGNEQFF. The DNA of the CDR3 is TGTGCCAGCAGCCGAAATACTGGCAATGAGCAGTTCTTC. The chain combines TRBV7-6 with TRBJ2-1; D call uncertain. V lost 5 bases, J lost 6 bases, and 11 bases lay in between. CDR1 and CDR2 from the germline V gene are SGHVS and FNYEAQ. This CDR3 comprises 13 residues.

This clonotype was seen ten or more times. The chain couples TRBV12-3 or TRBV12-4 to TRBJ1-2; no definite D call. V lost 2 bases and J 7 bases, leaving 8 bases between the germline ends. The CDR3 totals 12 residues. CDR3 sequence: CASSLSGFGYTF. The CDR3 region has the DNA TGTGCCAGCAGTTTATCCGGGTTTGGCTACACCTTC.

This clonotype occurred many times. V usage is TRBV4-1 and J usage is TRBJ1-6; possible D gene TRBD1, 5 bases. The CDR3 is 17 residues long. The germline V gene has CDR1 MGHRA and CDR2 YSYEKL. V shed 0 bases and J shed 3 bases, with 12 bases lying between them. The CDR3 sequence: CASSQDRVGLYNSPLHF. The CDR3 DNA reads as TGCGCCAGCAGCCAAGACAGGGTCGGGCTCTATAATTCACCCCTCCACTTT.

A few counts support this clonotype. The chain has TRBV29-1 and TRBJ1-2; a possible D gene is TRBD1 (5 bases). Trimming took 6 bases from V and 4 from J, leaving 12 bases between them. CDR3 size: 12 residues. Germline assignment: CDR1 SQVTM and CDR2 ANQGSEA. For the CDR3, the DNA is TGCAGCGTCCCCGCCAGGGCCTATGGCTACACCTTC. Translating gives CSVPARAYGYTF.

V usage is TRBV20-1 and J usage is TRBJ2-4; TRBD1 matches at 7 bases. V trimming: 4 bases; J trimming: 6 bases; junction bases outside the gene matches: 12. Germline loops: CDR1 DFQATT, CDR2 SNEGSKA (reference sequence). The CDR3 covers 15 residues. CDR3 in DNA: TGCAGTGCTACCGACAGGGAGTGGGTGACAAACATTCAGTACTTC. Its translation: CSATDREWVTNIQYF.

Ten or more counts support this clonotype. This chain connects TRBV21-1 to TRBJ2-4; the table's D call, TRBD1, has no DNA check behind it. TRBV21-1 is a documented pseudogene. The CDR3 has 16 residues. CDR3 sequence (DNA): TGTGCCAGCAGAGGTACAGGGACTCTAGCCAAAAACATTCAGTACTTC. It codes for CASRGTGTLAKNIQYF.

This clonotype was seen only a few times. The chain uses TRBV27 and TRBJ1-3, with D tentatively TRBD1 (5 bases). V was cut by 6 bases and J by 3 bases, with 15 bases left in between. CDR3 length: 15 residues. Germline V lookup: CDR1 MNHEY, CDR2 SMNVEV (reference sequence). The CDR3 sequence is CASRERGRVGNTIYF. Here the CDR3 DNA reads TGTGCCAGCAGAGAAAGGGGCCGAGTTGGAAACACCATATATTTT.

This clonotype appeared a few times. The rearrangement links TRBV2 to TRBJ2-1, with 10 bases matching TRBD2. There are 18 residues in the CDR3. V lost 6 bases to trimming and J lost 6 bases; unmatched junction nucleotides: 17. Germline values: CDR1 SNHLY, CDR2 FYNNEI. The CDR3 coding sequence is TGTGCCAGCAGCCTACCTAGCGGGAGTGGGGGGCGTGGCAATGAGCAGTTCTTC. This sequence encodes CASSLPSGSGGRGNEQFF.

This clonotype was counted ten times or more. The chain links TRBV20-1 to TRBJ2-7; possibly TRBD2 for D (5 bases). CDR1 is DFQATT and CDR2 is SNEGSKA in the germline V gene (reference sequence). CDR3 length: 13 amino acids. V shed 0 bases and J shed 4 bases, with 10 bases lying between them. The DNA of the CDR3 is TGCAGTGCTAGAGATCGAGCGGAATACGAGCAGTACTTC. Protein: CSARDRAEYEQYF.

The table lists this clonotype with many counts. This chain uses TRBV12-3 or TRBV12-4 with TRBJ2-2; possibly TRBD2 for D (5 bases). Trimming took 10 bases from V and 6 from J, leaving 15 bases between them. The CDR3 covers 13 residues. The CDR3 sequence is CATSPVGAGELFF. The DNA for the CDR3 is TGTGCCACCAGCCCCGTCGGGGCCGGGGAGCTGTTTTTT.

The rearrangement joins TRBV2 to TRBJ2-7, with 7 bases fitting TRBD2. This CDR3 region has 14 residues. V was clipped by 8 bases and J by 5 bases; unmatched bases: 12. Germline V gives CDR1 SNHLY, CDR2 FYNNEI. CDR3 nucleotide sequence: TGTGCCAGCTTCCGCGGGGGTTCCTTCGACGAGCAGTACTTC. This encodes CASFRGGSFDEQYF.